A single TCR beta chain is shown here with its context. Its antigen is not identified. These data originate in a study of cytomegalovirus exposure and HLA in healthy donors. This CDR3 region has 15 residues. Germline V gene data show CDR1 as SGHTA and CDR2 as FQGTGA. Trimming stripped 5 bases from V and 3 bases from J, with 15 bases between. The donors formed part of the approximately 120-subject validation cohort, distinct from the roughly 670-subject first cohort. The protocol was immunoSEQ multiplex PCR, while the TCRdb copy is restricted to in-frame clones and leaves out a portion. The sample records about 130,000 clones, around 92% being singletons. Findings and caveats of the study: Most TCRs appeared rarely, but some public TCRs recurred in many donors. Cytomegalovirus association was assigned to 170 or so TCR beta chains. There were a few CMV-associated chains whose specificity for CMV antigens was confirmed in vitro.

The sample comprised PBMCs. The TCR was taken from a man under 40 in good health and CMV-seronegative. This chain uses TRBV7-3 with TRBJ2-3; D not resolved. The CDR3 DNA reads as TGTGCCAGCAGCCTAAACCCTCACGGGACAGATACGCAGTATTTT. Translation: CASSLNPHGTDTQYF.